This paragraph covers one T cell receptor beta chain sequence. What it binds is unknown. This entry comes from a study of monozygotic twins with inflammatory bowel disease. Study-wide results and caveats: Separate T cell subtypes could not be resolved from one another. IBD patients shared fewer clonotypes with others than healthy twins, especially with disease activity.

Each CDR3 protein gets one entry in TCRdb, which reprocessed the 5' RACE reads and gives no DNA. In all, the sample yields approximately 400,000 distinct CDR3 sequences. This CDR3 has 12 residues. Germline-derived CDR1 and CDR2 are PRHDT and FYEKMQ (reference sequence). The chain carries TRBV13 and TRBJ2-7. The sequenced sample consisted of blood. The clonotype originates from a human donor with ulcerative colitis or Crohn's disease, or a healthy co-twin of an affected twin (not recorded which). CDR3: CASSRSVGEQYF.